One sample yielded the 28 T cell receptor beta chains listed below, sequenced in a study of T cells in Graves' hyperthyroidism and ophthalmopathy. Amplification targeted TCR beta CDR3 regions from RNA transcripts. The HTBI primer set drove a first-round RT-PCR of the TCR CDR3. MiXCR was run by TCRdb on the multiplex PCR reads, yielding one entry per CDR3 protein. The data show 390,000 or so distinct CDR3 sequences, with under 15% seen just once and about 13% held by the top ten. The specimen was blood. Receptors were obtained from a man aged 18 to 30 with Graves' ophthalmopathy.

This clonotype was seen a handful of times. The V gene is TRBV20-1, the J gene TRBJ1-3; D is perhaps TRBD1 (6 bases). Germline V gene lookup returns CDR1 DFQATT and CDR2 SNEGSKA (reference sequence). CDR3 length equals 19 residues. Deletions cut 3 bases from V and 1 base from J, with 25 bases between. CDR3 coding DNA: TGCAGTGCTAGGGGGGGGGGGCGGTGGAGCCTCTCTTCTGGAAACACCATATATTTT. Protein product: CSARGGGRWSLSSGNTIYF.

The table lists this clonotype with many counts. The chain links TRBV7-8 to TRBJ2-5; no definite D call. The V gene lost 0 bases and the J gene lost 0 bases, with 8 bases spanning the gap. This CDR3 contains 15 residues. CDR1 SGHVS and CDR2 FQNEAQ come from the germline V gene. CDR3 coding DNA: TGTGCCAGCAGCTTAGCGCAGGCTCACCAAGAGACCCAGTACTTC. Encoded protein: CASSLAQAHQETQYF.

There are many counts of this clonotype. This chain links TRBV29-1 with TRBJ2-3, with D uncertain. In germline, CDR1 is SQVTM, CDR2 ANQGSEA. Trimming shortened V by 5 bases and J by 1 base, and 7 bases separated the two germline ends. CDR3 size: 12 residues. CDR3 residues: CSVTPGTDTQYF. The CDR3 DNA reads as TGCAGCGTTACCCCAGGCACAGATACGCAGTATTTT.

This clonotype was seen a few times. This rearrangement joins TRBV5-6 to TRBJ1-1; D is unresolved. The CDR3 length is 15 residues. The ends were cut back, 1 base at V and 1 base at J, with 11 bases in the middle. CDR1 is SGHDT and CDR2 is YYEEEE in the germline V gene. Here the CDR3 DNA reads TGTGCCAGCAGCTTGTTCCGGGAGGGGAACACTGAAGCTTTCTTT. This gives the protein CASSLFREGNTEAFF.

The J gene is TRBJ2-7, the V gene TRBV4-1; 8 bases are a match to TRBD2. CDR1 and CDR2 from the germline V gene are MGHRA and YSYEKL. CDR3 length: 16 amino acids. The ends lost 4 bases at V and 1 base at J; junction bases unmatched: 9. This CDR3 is CASSLMTGGVSYEQYF. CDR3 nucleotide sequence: TGCGCCAGCAGCCTCATGACCGGGGGGGTGTCCTACGAGCAGTACTTC.

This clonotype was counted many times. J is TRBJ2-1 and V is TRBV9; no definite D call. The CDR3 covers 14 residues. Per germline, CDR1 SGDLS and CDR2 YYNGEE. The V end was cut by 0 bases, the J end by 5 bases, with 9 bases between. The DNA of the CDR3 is TGTGCCAGCAGCGTAGGCTGGATCGACAATGAGCAGTTCTTC. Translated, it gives CASSVGWIDNEQFF.

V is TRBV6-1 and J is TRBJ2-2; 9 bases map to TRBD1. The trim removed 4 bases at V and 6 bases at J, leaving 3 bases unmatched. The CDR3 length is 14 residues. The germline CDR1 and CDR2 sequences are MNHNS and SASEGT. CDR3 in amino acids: CASSGTGEAGELFF. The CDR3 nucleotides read TGTGCCAGCAGTGGGACAGGGGAGGCCGGGGAGCTGTTTTTT.

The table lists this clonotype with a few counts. CDR3 loop: CASSRKEGNQPQHF. Here the CDR3 DNA reads TGCGCCAGCAGTCGCAAGGAAGGCAATCAGCCCCAGCATTTT. The chain joins TRBV10-2 to TRBJ1-5; the D is unclear. Germline V lookup: CDR1 WSHSY, CDR2 SAAADI. This CDR3 contains 14 residues. Trimming removed 5 bases at V and 2 bases at J, with 10 bases between.

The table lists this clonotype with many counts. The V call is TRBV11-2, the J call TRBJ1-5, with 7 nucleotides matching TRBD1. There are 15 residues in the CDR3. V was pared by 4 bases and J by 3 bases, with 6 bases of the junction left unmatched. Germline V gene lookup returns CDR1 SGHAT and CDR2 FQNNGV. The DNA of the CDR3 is TGTGCCAGCAGCTCCACAGGGGCTGACAATCAGCCCCAGCATTTT. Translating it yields CASSSTGADNQPQHF.

This CDR3 is CASLIPGQGSSPLHF. DNA for the CDR3: TGTGCCTCCCTAATCCCAGGACAGGGCAGTTCACCCCTCCACTTT. The chain recombines TRBV30 with TRBJ1-6, with 8 bases aligning to TRBD1. V trimming: 7 bases; J trimming: 9 bases; junction bases outside the gene matches: 14. CDR3 size: 15 residues. From germline, CDR1 is GTSNPN and CDR2 SVGIG (reference sequence).

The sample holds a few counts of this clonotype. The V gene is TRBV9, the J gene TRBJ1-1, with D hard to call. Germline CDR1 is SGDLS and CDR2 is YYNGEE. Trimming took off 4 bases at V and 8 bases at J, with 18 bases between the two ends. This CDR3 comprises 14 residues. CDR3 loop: CASSPRSGLSEAFF. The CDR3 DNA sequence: TGTGCCAGCAGCCCCCGTAGCGGACTTTCCGAAGCTTTCTTT.

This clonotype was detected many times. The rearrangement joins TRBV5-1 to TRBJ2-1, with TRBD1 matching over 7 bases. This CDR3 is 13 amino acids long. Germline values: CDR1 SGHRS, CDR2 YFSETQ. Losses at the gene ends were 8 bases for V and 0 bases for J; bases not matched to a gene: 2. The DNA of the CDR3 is TGCGCCAGTAGACAGGGCTCCTACAATGAGCAGTTCTTC. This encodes CASRQGSYNEQFF.

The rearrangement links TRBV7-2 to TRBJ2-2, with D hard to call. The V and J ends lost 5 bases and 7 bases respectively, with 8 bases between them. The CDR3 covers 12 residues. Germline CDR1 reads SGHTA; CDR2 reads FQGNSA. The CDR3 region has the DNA TGTGCCAGCAGCACCCCAGACGGGGAGCTGTTTTTT. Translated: CASSTPDGELFF.

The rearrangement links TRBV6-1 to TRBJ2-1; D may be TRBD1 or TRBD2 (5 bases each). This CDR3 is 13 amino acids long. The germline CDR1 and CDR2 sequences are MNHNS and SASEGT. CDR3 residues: CRLQAWEIWEQFF. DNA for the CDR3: TGTCGCTTACAGGCTTGGGAGATATGGGAGCAGTTCTTC.

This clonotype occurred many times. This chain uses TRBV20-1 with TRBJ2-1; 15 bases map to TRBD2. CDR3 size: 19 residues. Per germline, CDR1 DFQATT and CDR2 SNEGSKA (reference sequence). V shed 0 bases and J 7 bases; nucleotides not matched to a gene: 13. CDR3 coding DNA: TGCAGTGCTAGAGAGCAGGCTTGGACTAGCGGGAGGGAGGCGAATGAGCAGTTCTTC. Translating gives CSAREQAWTSGREANEQFF.

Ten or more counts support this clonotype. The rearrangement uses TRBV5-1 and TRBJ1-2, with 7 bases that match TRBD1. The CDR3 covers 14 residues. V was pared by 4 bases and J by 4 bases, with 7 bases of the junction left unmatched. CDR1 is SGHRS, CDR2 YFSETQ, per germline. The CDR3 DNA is TGCGCCAGCAGCCCACGAACAGGGGCCTATGGCTACACCTTC. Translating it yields CASSPRTGAYGYTF.

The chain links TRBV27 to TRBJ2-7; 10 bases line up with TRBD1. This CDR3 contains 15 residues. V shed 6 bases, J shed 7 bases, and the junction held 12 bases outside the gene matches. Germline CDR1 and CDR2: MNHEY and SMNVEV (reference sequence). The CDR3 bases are TGTGCCAGCAGCGGCCGGGGACAGGGGCCCTTAGAGCAGTACTTC. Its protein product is CASSGRGQGPLEQYF.

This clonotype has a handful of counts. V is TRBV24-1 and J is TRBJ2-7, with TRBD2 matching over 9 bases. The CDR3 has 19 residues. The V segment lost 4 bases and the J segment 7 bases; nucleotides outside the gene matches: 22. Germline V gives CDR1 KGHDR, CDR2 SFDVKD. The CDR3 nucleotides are TGTGCCACCAGTGACCAGGCTCCACTGGCGGGAGGGCGGGAACAAGAGCAGTACTTC. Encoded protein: CATSDQAPLAGGREQEQYF.

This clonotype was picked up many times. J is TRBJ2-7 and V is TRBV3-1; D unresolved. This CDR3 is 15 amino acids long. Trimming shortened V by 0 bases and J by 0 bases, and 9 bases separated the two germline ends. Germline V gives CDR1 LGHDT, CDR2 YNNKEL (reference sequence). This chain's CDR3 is CASSQELRYSYEQYF. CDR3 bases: TGTGCCAGCAGCCAAGAACTGAGATACTCCTACGAGCAGTACTTC.

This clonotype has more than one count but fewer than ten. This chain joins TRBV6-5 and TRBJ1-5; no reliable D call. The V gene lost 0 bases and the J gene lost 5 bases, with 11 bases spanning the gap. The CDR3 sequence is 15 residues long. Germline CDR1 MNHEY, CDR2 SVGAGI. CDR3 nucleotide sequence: TGTGCCAGCAGTTACTCGGCAGGAGCCCATCAGCCCCAGCATTTT. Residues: CASSYSAGAHQPQHF.

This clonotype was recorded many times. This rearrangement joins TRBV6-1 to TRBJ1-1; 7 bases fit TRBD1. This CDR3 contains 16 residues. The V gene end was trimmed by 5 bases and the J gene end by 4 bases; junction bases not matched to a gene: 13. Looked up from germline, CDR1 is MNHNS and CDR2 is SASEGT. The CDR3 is CASSFSLRGIATEAFF. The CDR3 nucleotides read TGTGCCAGCAGTTTTTCTCTCAGGGGGATCGCCACTGAAGCTTTCTTT.

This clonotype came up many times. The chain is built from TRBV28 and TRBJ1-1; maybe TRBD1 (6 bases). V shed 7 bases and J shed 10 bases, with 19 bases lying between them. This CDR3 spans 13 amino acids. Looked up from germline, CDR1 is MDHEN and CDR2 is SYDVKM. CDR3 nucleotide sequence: TGTGCCAGCAACTGGGGGACAAGGGTTGTAGCTTTCTTT. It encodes CASNWGTRVVAFF.

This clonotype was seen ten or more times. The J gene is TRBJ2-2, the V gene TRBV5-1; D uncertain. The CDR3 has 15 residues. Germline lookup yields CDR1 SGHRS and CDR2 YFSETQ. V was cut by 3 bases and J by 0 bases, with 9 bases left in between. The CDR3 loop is CASSSTSTNTGELFF. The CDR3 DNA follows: TGCGCCAGCAGCTCCACCTCGACGAACACCGGGGAGCTGTTTTTT. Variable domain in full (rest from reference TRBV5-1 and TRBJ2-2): KAGVTQTPRYLIKTRGQQVTLSCSPISGHRSVSWYQQTPGQGLQFLFEYFSETQRNKGNFPGRFSGRQFSNSRSEMNVSTLELGDSALYLCASSSTSTNTGELFFGEGSRLTVL.

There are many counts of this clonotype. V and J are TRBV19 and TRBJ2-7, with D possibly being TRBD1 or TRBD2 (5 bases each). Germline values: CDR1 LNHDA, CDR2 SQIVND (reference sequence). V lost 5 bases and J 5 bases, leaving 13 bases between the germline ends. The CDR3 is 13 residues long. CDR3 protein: CASSPEGNHEQYF. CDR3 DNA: TGTGCCAGTAGTCCTGAGGGGAACCACGAGCAGTACTTC.

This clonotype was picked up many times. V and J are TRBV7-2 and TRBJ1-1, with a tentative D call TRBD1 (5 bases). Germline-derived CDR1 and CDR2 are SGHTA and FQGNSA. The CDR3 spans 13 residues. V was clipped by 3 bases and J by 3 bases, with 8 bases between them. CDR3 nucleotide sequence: TGTGCCAGCAGCTTCAGGGAGGACACTGAAGCTTTCTTT. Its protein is CASSFREDTEAFF.

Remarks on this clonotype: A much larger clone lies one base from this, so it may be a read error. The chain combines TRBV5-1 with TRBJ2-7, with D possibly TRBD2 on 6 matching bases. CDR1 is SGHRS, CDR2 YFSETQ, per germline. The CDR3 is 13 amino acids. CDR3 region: CASGLVEGYEQYF. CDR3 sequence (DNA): TGCGCCAGCGGCTTGGTGGAGGGATACGAGCAGTACTTC.

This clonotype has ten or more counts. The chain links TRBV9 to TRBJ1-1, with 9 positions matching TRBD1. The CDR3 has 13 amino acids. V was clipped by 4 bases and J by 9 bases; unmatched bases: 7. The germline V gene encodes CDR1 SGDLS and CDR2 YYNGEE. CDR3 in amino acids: CASSTGTGSQAFF. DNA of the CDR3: TGTGCCAGCAGCACCGGGACAGGGAGTCAAGCTTTCTTT.

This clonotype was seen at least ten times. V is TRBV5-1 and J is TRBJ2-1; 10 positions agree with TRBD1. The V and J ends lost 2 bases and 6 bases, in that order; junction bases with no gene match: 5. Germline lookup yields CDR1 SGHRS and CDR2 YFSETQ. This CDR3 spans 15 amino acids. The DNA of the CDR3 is TGCGCCAGCAGCTTCACGGGACAGGGGAGCAATGAGCAGTTCTTC. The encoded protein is CASSFTGQGSNEQFF.